One and the same sample provided the 17 T cell receptor beta chains below, sequenced in a study of tumor-infiltrating lymphocytes in primary liver carcinoma (dated by TCRdb to 2015 to 2018). TCRdb shows the sequencer as Illumina HiSeq 2500. Starting from about 500 ng total RNA, TCRbeta-specific cDNA was produced by reverse transcription with a constant-region primer and ProtoScript II reverse transcriptase. Construction of the TCRbeta libraries relied on three nested rounds of multiplex PCR, following a slightly modified ARM-PCR procedure. Each of the first two PCR rounds ran for around 11 cycles and used multiplex TRBV1-TRBV30 forward primers together with a Cbeta reverse primer. TCRdb reanalyzed the raw reads on its own, using fastp at Q25 for trimming and MiXCR for clone calling, and kept in-frame beta chains. Entries are consolidated by CDR3 protein sequence, retaining the most common genes and DNA. The sample table holds 40,000 to 60,000 distinct CDR3 sequences, of which less than 75% were seen once. The ten largest clones capture 25% to 30% of the sample.

Without any cell sorting, total RNA and DNA were extracted together from about 19-30 mg of bulk tissue using the AllPrep DNA/RNA mini kit. Input material: liver tumor tissue from sampling region 5. The cell subset or site label here, explained by the study, means: tumor region T5, tumor centre. Receptors were obtained from a middle-aged man with primary liver carcinoma and hepatitis B virus infection.

Details on this clonotype: At one boundary the junction diverges from the germline segment, which might be a read error. The chain joins TRBV5-6 to TRBJ2-5; D is possibly TRBD2 (6 bases). The CDR3 sequence is 14 residues long. Germline V gene sequence: CDR1 SGHDT, CDR2 YYEEEE. The CDR3 DNA follows: TGTGCCAGCAGCTTGTTCGGCGGGGACGAGACACAGTACTTC. This gives the protein CASSLFGGDETQYF.

This clonotype appeared a single time. The final CDR3 position lacks the conserved phenylalanine or tryptophan, pointing to a likely read error. The chain recombines TRBV4-1 with TRBJ2-6; unclear D gene. The CDR3 runs 16 residues. Per germline, CDR1 MGHRA and CDR2 YSYEKL. CDR3: CASIQILISGANVLTL. The CDR3, as DNA: TGCGCCAGCATCCAAATTCTAATCTCTGGGGCCAACGTCCTGACTCTC.

On this clonotype: Just one base apart from a much larger clone, this may be a read error. V and J are TRBV28 and TRBJ2-5, with 9 positions matching TRBD2. The CDR3 contains 15 residues. Germline CDR1 and CDR2: MDHEN and SYDVKM. CDR3 bases: TGTGCCTGCAGTTTAAACTGGCGGGGGGGAGAGACCCAGTACTTC. Translated: CACSLNWRGGETQYF.

As for this clonotype: One end of the junction fails to match germline, which may point to a read error. The chain couples TRBV10-3 to TRBJ2-5; 13 bases line up with TRBD2. Germline assignment: CDR1 ENHRY and CDR2 SYGVKD. This CDR3 is 15 amino acids long. The CDR3 region has the DNA TGTACCATCAGTGAGGGACTAGCGGGAAGGGAGACCCAATACTTC. Residues: CTISEGLAGRETQYF.

The CDR3 bases are TGCGCCAGCTCGCCAAAAAGCGGGAGCCCAGCAGATACGCAGTATTTT. Its translation is CASSPKSGSPADTQYF. The chain uses TRBV5-1 and TRBJ2-3; 8 nucleotides agree with TRBD2. CDR3 length: 16 amino acids. Germline loops: CDR1 SGHRS, CDR2 YFSETQ. Trimming cost V 7 bases and J 4 bases; bases outside gene matches: 14.

As concerns this clonotype: The junction departs from germline at one end; a sequencing error may be responsible. The chain employs TRBV10-2 and TRBJ1-5, with D unresolved. Per germline, CDR1 WSHSY and CDR2 SAAADI. This CDR3 region has 13 residues. CDR3 sequence: CASFETGNRPQHF. CDR3 coding DNA: TGCGCCAGCTTCGAAACGGGCAATCGGCCCCAGCATTTT.

A note on this clonotype: The junction departs from the called germline gene at one end, perhaps through a read error. This chain joins TRBV29-1 and TRBJ2-2; TRBD2 might be the D (5 bases). The CDR3 loop spans 14 amino acids. Germline loops: CDR1 SQVTM, CDR2 ANQGSEA. The CDR3 is CSVDFVTGTGVLFF. The DNA of the CDR3 is TGCAGCGTTGACTTTGTAACGGGAACCGGGGTGCTGTTTTTT.

This clonotype was seen just once. Without the conserved terminal phenylalanine or tryptophan, this CDR3 likely stems from a read error. The DNA of the CDR3 is TGCGCCAGCAGCCCGGGACCGGGAGCTGAAGCTTTCATT. Its translation is CASSPGPGAEAFI. This sequence joins TRBV5-1 and TRBJ1-1; TRBD1 is a possible D gene (5 bases). Germline values: CDR1 SGHRS, CDR2 YFSETQ. The CDR3 consists of 13 residues. V was cut by 4 bases and J by 6 bases, with 13 bases left in between.

Turning to this clonotype: A much larger clone is a single base away; this may be a read error. This CDR3 fails to terminate in the conserved phenylalanine or tryptophan, so it likely reflects a read error. The DNA is left out, because the CDR3 cannot be placed on it with certainty; the CDR3 is given as TCRdb lists it. This sequence joins TRBV12-3 or TRBV12-4 and TRBJ1-2; TRBD1, as called in the table, went unchecked against the DNA. 12 amino acids form the CDR3, both terminal residues included. CDR3 sequence reads: CARRGAGDPEVS.

A remark on this clonotype: Mismatch with germline at one junction end may stem from a read error. CDR3 bases: TGTGCCAGCAGTGCCCTCGAACTAGCAGGGGAGACCCAGCACTTC. Translated: CASSALELAGETQHF. The chain couples TRBV12-3 or TRBV12-4 to TRBJ2-5, with D perhaps assigned TRBD1 or TRBD2 (6 bases each). The CDR3 totals 15 residues.

The rearrangement uses TRBV29-1 and TRBJ2-6, with D possibly TRBD2 on 6 matching bases. Germline CDR1 SQVTM, CDR2 ANQGSEA. V lost 7 bases, J lost 3 bases, and 19 bases lay in between. The CDR3 contains 16 residues. CDR3 coding DNA: TGCAGCGCCCCCGCGGGATGCGACTATGGGGCCAACGTCCTGACTTTC. Its translation is CSAPAGCDYGANVLTF.

This chain uses TRBV6-1 with TRBJ2-6; possibly TRBD2 for D (6 bases). V lost 3 bases to trimming and J lost 1 base, with 16 bases between them. Per the germline V gene, CDR1 is MNHNS and CDR2 is SASEGT. This CDR3 contains 18 residues. CDR3 residues: CASSEARREWSGANVLTF. Here the CDR3 DNA reads TGTGCCAGCAGTGAGGCTAGGAGGGAGTGGTCTGGGGCCAACGTCCTGACTTTC.

A word on this clonotype: Germline and junction disagree at one end, which may indicate a read error. The chain is built from TRBV6-5 and TRBJ2-6, with a possible D match to TRBD1 (8 bases). The germline V gene has CDR1 MNHEY and CDR2 SVGAGI. The CDR3 consists of 16 residues. The CDR3 spells CVSGTGPDSWANVLTF. In DNA form, the CDR3 reads TGTGTCAGCGGGACAGGTCCTGACTCTTGGGCCAACGTCCTGACTTTC.

The genes are TRBV4-1 and TRBJ2-2; TRBD1 might be the D (6 bases). The CDR3 runs 17 residues. V lost 0 bases, J lost 6 bases, and 17 bases lay in between. CDR1 and CDR2 (germline): MGHRA, YSYEKL. The CDR3 here is CASSQDPTGDLSGELFF. The CDR3, as DNA: TGCGCCAGCAGCCAAGACCCGACAGGAGATTTGTCCGGGGAGCTGTTTTTT.

On this clonotype itself: Germline and junction disagree at one end, which may indicate a read error. This sequence joins TRBV6-5 and TRBJ2-1; TRBD1 aligns across 8 bases. Germline CDR1 reads MNHEY; CDR2 reads SVGAGI. The CDR3 has 17 amino acids. CDR3 sequence: CISRSRQGALQLNELFF. The CDR3 DNA sequence: TGTATCAGCAGGTCCAGGCAGGGGGCCCTACAGTTAAATGAGCTGTTCTTC.

Points on this clonotype: This may stem from a read error, because a much larger clone lies one nucleotide away. This CDR3 is CASSRSRANVLTF. DNA for the CDR3: TGTGCCAGCTCAAGGTCTAGGGCCAACGTCCTGACTTTC. The genes are TRBV28 and TRBJ2-6; D not resolved. Trimming cost V 8 bases and J 5 bases, with 10 bases left between them. CDR1 MDHEN and CDR2 SYDVKM come from the germline V gene. The CDR3 runs 13 residues.

About this clonotype itself: An end of the junction differs from the germline gene, which may be a read error. The chain uses TRBV12-3 or TRBV12-4 and TRBJ1-1; D is ambiguous. This CDR3 region has 13 residues. As DNA, the CDR3 is TGTGCCAGCAGTTATGGAAGGAACACTGTAGCTTTCTTT. Its protein product is CASSYGRNTVAFF.